The T cell receptor beta chain described here comes from a study of T cells expressing NK-cell markers. CDR3 length: 14 amino acids. Germline CDR1 reads MNHEY; CDR2 reads SVGEGT. UMIs were included in TCR beta cDNA generated by 5'RACE template switching. TCRdb reworked the 5' RACE reads into one entry per CDR3 protein, no DNA. Its clone listing holds some 140,000 distinct CDR3 sequences. General study results and limits: HCMV specificity of the expanded NKG2C+ T cell clones stayed unclear. Among CD8+ T cells from 5 to 7 donors, dominant NKG2C+ clonotypes accounted for about 1.0-7.0%. One observes that, in several donors, these clonotypes were also the leading ones within the CD3+CD56-NKG2C+ fraction.

As to this clonotype: Its antigen is unidentified.

The rearrangement joins TRBV6-2 or TRBV6-3 to TRBJ1-2; as DNA is missing, the TRBD1 call by TCRdb cannot be tested. The sequenced sample was blood T cells: a sorted CD56 or NKG2C T cell subset, CD4+ or CD8+ T cells, or bulk PBMC T cells (not recorded which). The clonotype comes from a woman in her 50s in good health. The chain's CDR3 is CASNPTGGGYGYTF.